This T cell receptor (beta chain) was found in a study of tumor-infiltrating lymphocytes in primary liver carcinoma. Using a constant-region primer together with ProtoScript II reverse transcriptase, TCR beta cDNA was made from 450 to 600 ng of total RNA. Nested multiplex PCR, run for three rounds with slightly modified ARM-PCR, yielded TCR beta libraries. TRBV1-TRBV30 forward primers paired with a C-beta reverse primer were used in the first two PCR rounds, which ran approximately 11 cycles each. A single record per CDR3 protein comes from TCRdb applying MiXCR to the multiplex PCR reads. Found here are roughly 70,000 distinct CDR3 sequences, over 60% of them singletons; the top ten hold roughly two fifths. For each extraction, RNA and DNA were obtained together from roughly 20-30 mg of unsorted bulk tissue. As for this clonotype: As the CDR3 is not closed by the conserved phenylalanine or tryptophan, this likely results from a read error.

The CDR3 has 12 residues. Trimming took 6 bases from V and 4 from J, leaving 10 bases between them. This rearrangement joins TRBV12-3 or TRBV12-4 to TRBJ2-7; D is perhaps TRBD1 (5 bases). The sample comprised liver tumor tissue from sampling region 4. Subset meaning: tumor region T4, right-lateral pole. This TCR was recovered from a man aged 35-49 years with primary liver carcinoma and hepatitis B virus infection. The CDR3 here is CASRDQGYEQYL. In DNA, the CDR3 is TGTGCCAGCAGAGACCAGGGATACGAGCAGTACCTC.